The clone carrying this T cell receptor beta chain was recorded only once. These data belong to a study of CD8 T cells in Susac syndrome. About the research overall: Patients with Susac syndrome who were sequenced included six with active disease and eight in remission.

RNA was extracted with the RNeasy kit, and a quantity of roughly 0.5 to 1 ug was reverse transcribed using random hexamers. Amplification of the TCR beta CDR3 was carried out by immunoSEQ multiplex PCR, which spanned a total of 54 Vbeta and 13 Jbeta segments. TCRdb redid the calling of the immunoSEQ multiplex PCR reads with MiXCR, one entry per CDR3 protein. The sample has approximately 180,000 distinct CDR3 sequences; 91% are singletons. The CDR3 runs 15 residues. The V segment lost 6 bases and the J segment 1 base; nucleotides outside the gene matches: 5. The germline gives CDR1 SEHNR, CDR2 FQNEAQ (reference sequence).

The receptor was isolated from a human donor with Susac syndrome. The sequencing input was CD4+ T cells from PBMCs. The chain links TRBV7-9 to TRBJ1-1; 10 bases fit TRBD1. For the CDR3, the DNA is TGTGCCAGCAGGGCAGACAGGGGGCAGAACACTGAAGCTTTCTTT. Its protein is CASRADRGQNTEAFF.